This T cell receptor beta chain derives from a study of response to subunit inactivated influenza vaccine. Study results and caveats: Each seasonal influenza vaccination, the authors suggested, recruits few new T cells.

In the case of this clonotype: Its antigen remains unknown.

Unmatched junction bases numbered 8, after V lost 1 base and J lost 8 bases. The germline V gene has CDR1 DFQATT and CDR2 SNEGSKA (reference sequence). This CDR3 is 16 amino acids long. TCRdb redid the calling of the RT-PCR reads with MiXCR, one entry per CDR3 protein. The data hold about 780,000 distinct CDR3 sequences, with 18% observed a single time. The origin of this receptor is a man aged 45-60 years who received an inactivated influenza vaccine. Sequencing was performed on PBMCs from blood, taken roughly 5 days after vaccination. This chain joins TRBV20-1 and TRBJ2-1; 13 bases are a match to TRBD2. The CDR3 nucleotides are TGCAGTGCTAGAGGTTGGACTAGCGGGAGTATAGATGAGCAGTTCTTC. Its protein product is CSARGWTSGSIDEQFF.